The next 25 T cell receptor beta chains were all read from a single sample in a study of response to subunit inactivated influenza vaccine. TCRdb used MiXCR to reprocess the RT-PCR reads, holding one entry per CDR3 protein. The sample includes more than 150,000 distinct CDR3 sequences, roughly 8.7% seen only once; the top ten take approximately 10%. The input for sequencing was non-naive T cells sorted from PBMCs, taken on the day of vaccination. These TCRs come from a man aged 45-65 years who received an inactivated influenza vaccine.

The chain couples TRBV6-4 to TRBJ1-2, with 9 bases lining up with TRBD1. Unmatched junction bases numbered 8, after V lost 4 bases and J lost 8 bases. The CDR3 extends over 14 amino acids. Germline-derived CDR1 and CDR2 are MRHNA and SNTAGT. The CDR3 DNA reads as TGTGCCAGCAGTGCCAAGGGACAGGGAGGCGGCTACACCTTC. This encodes CASSAKGQGGGYTF.

This rearrangement joins TRBV4-3 to TRBJ1-2, with a possible D match to TRBD1 (6 bases). V was clipped by 0 bases and J by 8 bases, with 10 bases between them. The germline V gene encodes CDR1 LGHNA and CDR2 YSLEER. The CDR3 has 13 amino acids. The CDR3 is CASSQEGRGGYTF. CDR3 DNA: TGCGCCAGCAGCCAAGAAGGAAGGGGGGGCTACACCTTC.

This clonotype has more than one count but fewer than ten. The chain uses TRBV18 and TRBJ1-1; 10 bases fit TRBD1. The CDR3 is made up of 16 amino acids. The trim removed 6 bases at V and 3 bases at J, leaving 10 bases unmatched. CDR1 is KGHSH, CDR2 LQKENI, per germline. CDR3 amino acids: CASSQAGTGVDTEAFF. The CDR3 DNA reads as TGTGCCAGCTCGCAAGCCGGGACAGGGGTGGACACTGAAGCTTTCTTT.

The chain carries TRBV10-3 and TRBJ2-3, with D possibly being TRBD2 (6 bases). This CDR3 spans 15 amino acids. V was trimmed by 4 bases and J by 2 bases, leaving 13 bases between them. Germline V gene sequence: CDR1 ENHRY, CDR2 SYGVKD. The CDR3 sequence is CAISGGTLNTDTQYF. In nucleotides, the CDR3 is TGTGCCATCAGTGGGGGGACTCTAAACACAGATACGCAGTATTTT.

The chain couples TRBV9 to TRBJ2-5; 7 bases fit TRBD1. J lost 4 bases, V lost 4 bases, and 7 bases had no gene match. The CDR3 covers 14 residues. Germline lookup yields CDR1 SGDLS and CDR2 YYNGEE. Here the CDR3 reads CASSPRQGVETQYF. DNA for the CDR3: TGTGCCAGCAGCCCCCGACAGGGTGTAGAGACCCAGTACTTC. Looking up the rest from reference TRBV9 and TRBJ2-5 gives the full variable domain: DSGVTQTPKHLITATGQRVTLRCSPRSGDLSVYWYQQSLDQGLQFLIQYYNGEERAKGNILERFSAQQFPDLHSELNLSSLELGDSALYFCASSPRQGVETQYFGPGTRLLVL.

This clonotype was observed a few times. This sequence joins TRBV7-9 and TRBJ2-1, with TRBD2 identical over 14 bases. Germline trimming cut 10 bases from V and 9 bases from J; bases unmatched to any gene: 8. In germline, CDR1 is SEHNR, CDR2 FQNEAQ (reference sequence). This CDR3 comprises 14 residues. The chain's CDR3 is CATTGLAGAGEQFF. The CDR3 nucleotides are TGTGCCACCACGGGACTAGCGGGAGCAGGTGAGCAGTTCTTC.

This clonotype was detected a few times. This rearrangement joins TRBV4-3 to TRBJ1-1; no reliable D call. Germline V gene data show CDR1 as LGHNA and CDR2 as YSLEER. This CDR3 comprises 15 residues. Trimming stripped 1 base from V and 3 bases from J, with 12 bases between. CDR3 bases: TGCGCCAGCAGCCAAGTAAGGGCTTGGGACACTGAAGCTTTCTTT. This sequence encodes CASSQVRAWDTEAFF.

In its sample, this clonotype was seen many times. V and J are TRBV3-1 and TRBJ2-7, with D perhaps being TRBD1 or TRBD2 (5 bases each). CDR3 length: 14 amino acids. In germline, CDR1 is LGHDT, CDR2 YNNKEL (reference sequence). Trimming shortened V by 2 bases and J by 6 bases, and 14 bases separated the two germline ends. The CDR3 loop reads CASSQTSGRGEQYF. CDR3 in DNA: TGTGCCAGCAGCCAAACCTCGGGACGCGGCGAGCAGTACTTC.

The chain combines TRBV5-6 with TRBJ2-1, with D unresolved. The V and J ends lost 2 bases and 0 bases respectively, with 9 bases between them. This CDR3 has 15 amino acids. Germline V lookup: CDR1 SGHDT, CDR2 YYEEEE. CDR3 DNA sequence: TGTGCCAGCAGCTTCGGCTTAAGCTCCTACAATGAGCAGTTCTTC. This gives the protein CASSFGLSSYNEQFF.

This clonotype was observed a few times. The chain combines TRBV5-1 with TRBJ2-5; no clear D. This CDR3 has 14 amino acids. With 4 bases removed from V and 2 bases from J, the gap between germline ends came to 12 bases. Germline V gene sequence: CDR1 SGHRS, CDR2 YFSETQ. CDR3 sequence (DNA): TGCGCCAGCAGCCCAACTCTACAGCAAGAGACCCAGTACTTC. This sequence encodes CASSPTLQQETQYF.

The chain combines TRBV7-3 with TRBJ2-5; D possibly corresponds to TRBD2 (5 bases). Per the germline V gene, CDR1 is SGHTA and CDR2 is FQGTGA. Trimming shortened V by 1 base and J by 5 bases, and 14 bases separated the two germline ends. The CDR3 runs to 15 residues. CDR3 nucleotides: TGTGCCAGCAGCTTAAGTTCGAGGGTTGGGGAGACCCAGTACTTC. As protein: CASSLSSRVGETQYF.

This clonotype was counted a few times. V and J are TRBV12-3 or TRBV12-4 and TRBJ2-1; 7 positions agree with TRBD2. This CDR3 spans 11 amino acids. With 4 bases clipped from V and 15 bases from J, the junction kept 6 bases outside the gene matches. The CDR3 spells CASSSASGRFF. The CDR3 DNA reads TGTGCCAGCAGTTCCGCTAGCGGACGGTTCTTC.

The chain carries TRBV11-2 and TRBJ2-1; a weak D match, TRBD2 (5 bases). CDR3 length: 13 residues. The V gene's germline CDR1 is SGHAT and CDR2 FQNNGV. Trimming removed 6 bases from V and 3 bases from J, with 9 bases in between. The CDR3 nucleotides are TGTGCCAGCAGGCACCGGGACTACAATGAGCAGTTCTTC. Translation: CASRHRDYNEQFF. Complete variable domain (other parts from reference TRBV11-2 and TRBJ2-1): EAGVAQSPRYKIIEKRQSVAFWCNPISGHATLYWYQQILGQGPKLLIQFQNNGVVDDSQLPKDRFSAERLKGVDSTLKIQPAKLEDSAVYLCASRHRDYNEQFFGPGTRLTVL.

V and J are TRBV6-2 or TRBV6-3 and TRBJ2-7, with TRBD2 identical over 10 bases. CDR1 and CDR2 (germline): MNHEY, SVGEGT. J gave up 4 bases and V 2 bases, and 8 bases lay outside the gene matches. The CDR3 is 16 residues long. The CDR3 bases are TGTGCCAGCAGTTACGGGGGGTCTAGCGGGAGTTACGAGCAGTACTTC. It specifies CASSYGGSSGSYEQYF.

This rearrangement joins TRBV27 to TRBJ2-5, with TRBD1 as a possible D gene (5 bases). V lost 3 bases, J lost 8 bases, and 16 bases lay in between. The germline CDR1 and CDR2 sequences are MNHEY and SMNVEV (reference sequence). CDR3 length equals 14 residues. Here the CDR3 reads CASSFRGNNPTQYF. The CDR3 nucleotides are TGTGCCAGCAGTTTTAGGGGCAACAATCCAACCCAGTACTTC.

This chain connects TRBV5-4 to TRBJ2-3; D is ambiguous. V dropped 4 bases and J dropped 6 bases, with 12 bases sitting between them. This CDR3 spans 13 amino acids. Germline lookup yields CDR1 SGHNT and CDR2 YYREEE (reference sequence). The CDR3 reads CASSPRRTDTQYF. As DNA, the CDR3 is TGTGCCAGCAGCCCTCGGCGGACGGATACGCAGTATTTT.

This clonotype was observed many times. The J gene is TRBJ2-1, the V gene TRBV29-1; tentatively, D is TRBD1 (6 bases). Germline values: CDR1 SQVTM, CDR2 ANQGSEA. This CDR3 spans 11 amino acids. The V end was cut by 6 bases, the J end by 15 bases, with 18 bases between. CDR3 DNA sequence: TGCAGCGTCCGGGACACTGCACAGGGGTTCTTC. Translated: CSVRDTAQGFF.

This clonotype was counted a few times. V and J are TRBV12-3 or TRBV12-4 and TRBJ2-2; 9 positions agree with TRBD1. This CDR3 is 15 amino acids long. With V trimmed by 10 bases and J by 6 bases, 12 bases remained unmatched. The CDR3 coding sequence is TGTGCCACCAACAAAGGGACAGGGCTATCCGGGGAGCTGTTTTTT. Its protein product is CATNKGTGLSGELFF.

The V gene is TRBV20-1, the J gene TRBJ2-2; no firm D call. Trimming removed 1 base from V and 0 bases from J, with 3 bases in between. The CDR3 runs 13 residues. The germline V gene has CDR1 DFQATT and CDR2 SNEGSKA (reference sequence). The CDR3 sequence is CSARGANTGELFF. DNA for the CDR3: TGCAGTGCTAGAGGGGCGAACACCGGGGAGCTGTTTTTT.

The rearrangement joins TRBV16 to TRBJ2-7; D is unresolved. V lost 0 bases, J lost 2 bases, and 11 bases lay in between. The CDR3 spans 15 residues. The germline V gene encodes CDR1 KGHSY and CDR2 FQNENV. CDR3 nucleotides: TGTGCCAGCAGCCAATCTGAAGGCGGCCCCTACGAGCAGTACTTC. It translates to CASSQSEGGPYEQYF.

V is TRBV9 and J is TRBJ1-1; no reliable D call. Germline CDR1 is SGDLS and CDR2 is YYNGEE. The CDR3 runs 16 residues. Trimming left V 4 bases short and J 2 bases short, with 18 bases between. CDR3 in DNA: TGTGCCAGCAGCCCCAGCCCCCATAGAGTCAACACTGAAGCTTTCTTT. Translating it yields CASSPSPHRVNTEAFF.

This sequence joins TRBV5-1 and TRBJ2-5; D call uncertain. Trimming removed 0 bases from V and 9 bases from J, with 15 bases in between. CDR3 length equals 14 residues. In germline, CDR1 is SGHRS, CDR2 YFSETQ. The CDR3: CASSLDVNEISQYF. The CDR3 region has the DNA TGCGCCAGCAGCTTGGATGTAAACGAGATTTCCCAGTACTTC.

This clonotype was picked up a small number of times. This chain connects TRBV3-1 to TRBJ2-1; tentatively, D is TRBD1 or TRBD2 (5 bases each). The CDR3 totals 15 residues. Per the germline V gene, CDR1 is LGHDT and CDR2 is YNNKEL (reference sequence). V lost 3 bases, J lost 3 bases, and 12 bases lay in between. In nucleotides, the CDR3 is TGTGCCAGCAGCCACCGGGGCCGGAGCTACAATGAGCAGTTCTTC. The encoded protein is CASSHRGRSYNEQFF.

This chain uses TRBV9 with TRBJ1-3; a weak D match, TRBD1 (6 bases). V was pared by 4 bases and J by 4 bases, with 18 bases between. Per germline, CDR1 SGDLS and CDR2 YYNGEE. This CDR3 has 16 residues. The CDR3 DNA reads as TGTGCCAGCAGCCCGGCACCCACAGGGTCAGGAAACACCATATATTTT. This encodes CASSPAPTGSGNTIYF. Together with reference TRBV9 and TRBJ1-3, the CDR3 gives the full variable domain: DSGVTQTPKHLITATGQRVTLRCSPRSGDLSVYWYQQSLDQGLQFLIQYYNGEERAKGNILERFSAQQFPDLHSELNLSSLELGDSALYFCASSPAPTGSGNTIYFGEGSWLTVV.

This clonotype was found a few times. This chain links TRBV20-1 with TRBJ1-6, with TRBD1 as a possible D gene (6 bases). Germline-derived CDR1 and CDR2 are DFQATT and SNEGSKA (reference sequence). The ends were cut back, 2 bases at V and 4 bases at J, with 18 bases in the middle. The CDR3 is made up of 17 amino acids. CDR3 bases: TGCAGTGCTAGACTTTGGACGAGGGGGACTTATAATTCACCCCTCCACTTT. Protein sequence: CSARLWTRGTYNSPLHF.